This T cell receptor (beta chain) stems from a study of long-term antiretroviral therapy in people with HIV. CDR1 KGHSH and CDR2 LQKENI come from the germline V gene. This CDR3 spans 11 amino acids. The V end lost 1 base, the J end lost 5 bases, and 3 bases lay between the germline ends. This clone occurred once. The assay, immunoSEQ v3.0, was run at survey level. Generated by immunoSEQ multiplex PCR, the TCRdb table keeps only in-frame clones and is missing some. The sample carries over 10,000 clones, 60% to 80% recorded once. The clonotype comes from a woman aged 40 to 49 with HIV. The rearrangement joins TRBV18 to TRBJ2-7, with D hard to call. The material was unsorted PBMCs, obtained 0.8 years before starting antiretroviral therapy. The CDR3 DNA reads as TGTGCCAGCTCACCACAAGACGAGCAGTACTTC. Translating gives CASSPQDEQYF.